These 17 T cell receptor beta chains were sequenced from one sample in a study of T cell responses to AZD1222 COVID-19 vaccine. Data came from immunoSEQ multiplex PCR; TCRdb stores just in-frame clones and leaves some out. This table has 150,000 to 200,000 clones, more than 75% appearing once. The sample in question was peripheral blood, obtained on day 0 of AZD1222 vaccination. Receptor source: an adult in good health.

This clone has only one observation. The CDR3 DNA follows: TGTGCCAGTAGCCTACAGAATGAGCAGTTCTTC. Its protein is CASSLQNEQFF. V and J are TRBV19 and TRBJ2-1, with no clear D. Trimming took 6 bases from V and 7 from J, leaving 7 bases between them. This CDR3 is built from 11 residues. Per germline, CDR1 LNHDA and CDR2 SQIVND (reference sequence).

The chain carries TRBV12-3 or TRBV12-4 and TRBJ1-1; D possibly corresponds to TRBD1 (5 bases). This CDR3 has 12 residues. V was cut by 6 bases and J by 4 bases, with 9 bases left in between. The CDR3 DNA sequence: TGTGCCAGCAGCCCGCAGGGCACTGAAGCTTTCTTT. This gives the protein CASSPQGTEAFF.

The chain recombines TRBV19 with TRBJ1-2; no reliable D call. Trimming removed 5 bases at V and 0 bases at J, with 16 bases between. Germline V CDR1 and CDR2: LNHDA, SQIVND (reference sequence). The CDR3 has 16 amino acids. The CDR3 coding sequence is TGTGCCAGTAGTCTTCCCAATGAGGTGACTAACTATGGCTACACCTTC. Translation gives CASSLPNEVTNYGYTF.

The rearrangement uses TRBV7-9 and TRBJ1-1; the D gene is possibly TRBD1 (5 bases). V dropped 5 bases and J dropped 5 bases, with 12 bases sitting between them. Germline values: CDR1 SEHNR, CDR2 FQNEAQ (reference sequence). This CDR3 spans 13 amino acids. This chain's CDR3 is CASSVGEGTEAFF. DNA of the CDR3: TGTGCCAGCAGCGTCGGGGAGGGGACTGAAGCTTTCTTT.

CDR3 DNA: TGTGCCAGCAGCTCACGGAACTACGAGCAGTACTTC. Encoded protein: CASSSRNYEQYF. This sequence joins TRBV7-2 and TRBJ2-7; D not certain. V was trimmed by 4 bases and J by 3 bases, leaving 7 bases between them. The CDR3 spans 12 residues. Germline CDR1 is SGHTA and CDR2 is FQGNSA.

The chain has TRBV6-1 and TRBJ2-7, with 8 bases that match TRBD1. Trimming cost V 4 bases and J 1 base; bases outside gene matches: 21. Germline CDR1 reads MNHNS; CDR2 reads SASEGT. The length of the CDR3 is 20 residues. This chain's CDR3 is CASSGRRFGRGQTRSYEQYF. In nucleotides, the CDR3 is TGTGCCAGCAGTGGGCGCCGCTTCGGCAGGGGGCAGACTCGATCCTACGAGCAGTACTTC.

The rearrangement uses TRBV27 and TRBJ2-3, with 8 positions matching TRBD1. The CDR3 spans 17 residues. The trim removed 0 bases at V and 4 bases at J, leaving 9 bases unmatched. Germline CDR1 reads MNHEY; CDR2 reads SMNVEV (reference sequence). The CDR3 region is CASSLSPRGQAPDTQYF. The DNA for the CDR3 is TGTGCCAGCAGTTTATCCCCTCGGGGACAGGCTCCAGATACGCAGTATTTT.

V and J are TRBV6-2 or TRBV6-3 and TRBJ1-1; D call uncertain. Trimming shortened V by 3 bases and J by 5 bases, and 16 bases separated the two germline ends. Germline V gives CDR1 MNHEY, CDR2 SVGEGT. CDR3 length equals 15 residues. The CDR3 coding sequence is TGTGCCAGCAGTTATTTTGCCGGAAGTGTAACTGAAGCTTTCTTT. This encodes CASSYFAGSVTEAFF.

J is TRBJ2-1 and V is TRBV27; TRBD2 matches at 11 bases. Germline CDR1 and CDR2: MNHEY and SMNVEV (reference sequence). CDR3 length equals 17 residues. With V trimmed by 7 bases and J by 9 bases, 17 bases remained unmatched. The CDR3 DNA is TGTGCCAGCAAACGACAGGCGGTAGCGGGAGGGCCGAGTGAGCAGTTCTTC. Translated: CASKRQAVAGGPSEQFF.

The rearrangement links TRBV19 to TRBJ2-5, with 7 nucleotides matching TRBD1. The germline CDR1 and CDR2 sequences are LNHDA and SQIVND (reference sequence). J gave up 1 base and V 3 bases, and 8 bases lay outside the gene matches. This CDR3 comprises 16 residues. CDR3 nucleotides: TGTGCCAGTAGTATCGACCTGACAGGGCCCCAAGAGACCCAGTACTTC. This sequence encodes CASSIDLTGPQETQYF.

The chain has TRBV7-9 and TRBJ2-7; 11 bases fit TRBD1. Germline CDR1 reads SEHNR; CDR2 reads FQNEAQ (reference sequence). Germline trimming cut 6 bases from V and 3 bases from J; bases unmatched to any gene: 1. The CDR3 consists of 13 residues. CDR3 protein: CASRGTGGYEQYF. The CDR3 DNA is TGTGCCAGCAGGGGGACAGGGGGCTACGAGCAGTACTTC.

In DNA, the CDR3 is TGCAGTGCTAGTACACTAGCGGAGAACACCGGGGAGCTGTTTTTT. Amino acid sequence: CSASTLAENTGELFF. This sequence joins TRBV20-1 and TRBJ2-2; 8 bases match TRBD2. This CDR3 has 15 residues. V lost 3 bases and J lost 1; bases outside the gene matches: 4. Germline CDR1 is DFQATT and CDR2 is SNEGSKA (reference sequence).

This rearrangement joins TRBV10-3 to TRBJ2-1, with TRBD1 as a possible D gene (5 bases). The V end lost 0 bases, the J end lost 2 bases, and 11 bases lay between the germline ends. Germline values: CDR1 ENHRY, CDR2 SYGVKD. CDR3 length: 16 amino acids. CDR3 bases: TGTGCCATCAGTGAGTCACCGGACACCGCCTACAATGAGCAGTTCTTC. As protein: CAISESPDTAYNEQFF.

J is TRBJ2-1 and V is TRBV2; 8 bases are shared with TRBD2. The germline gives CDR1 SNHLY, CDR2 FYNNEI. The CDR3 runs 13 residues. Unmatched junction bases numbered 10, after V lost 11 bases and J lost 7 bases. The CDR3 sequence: CALTGLVKNEQFF. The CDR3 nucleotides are TGTGCCCTTACGGGACTAGTTAAGAATGAGCAGTTCTTC.

The CDR3 DNA reads as TGTGCCAGCAGCGTAGGGGGAAGGCCTTGGGCTTCAAATGAGCAGTTCTTC. Its protein product is CASSVGGRPWASNEQFF. The J gene is TRBJ2-1, the V gene TRBV9, with unresolved D. Looked up from germline, CDR1 is SGDLS and CDR2 is YYNGEE. This CDR3 has 17 amino acids. V lost 0 bases and J lost 7, with 20 bases in between.

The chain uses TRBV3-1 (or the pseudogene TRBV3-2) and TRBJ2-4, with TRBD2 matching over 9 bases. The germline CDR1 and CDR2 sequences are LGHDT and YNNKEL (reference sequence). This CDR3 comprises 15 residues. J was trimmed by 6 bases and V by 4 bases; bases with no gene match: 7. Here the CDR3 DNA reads TGTGCCAGCAGCCCCCGAGCGGGAGGAGGAAACATTCAGTACTTC. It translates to CASSPRAGGGNIQYF.

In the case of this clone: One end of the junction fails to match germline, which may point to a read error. The CDR3: CASSPRAGSYPVDF. CDR3 sequence (DNA): TGTGCCAGCAGTCCCAGGGCCGGTAGTTATCCGGTGGATTTT. The chain combines TRBV6-6 with TRBJ2-3, with a weak D call TRBD1 (5 bases). Germline values: CDR1 MNHNY, CDR2 SVGAGI (reference sequence). The CDR3 contains 14 residues.